These 26 T cell receptor beta chains came from one sample sequenced in a study of cytomegalovirus exposure and HLA in healthy donors. In the PCR, 60 Vbeta and 13 Jbeta primers were used. Sequenced by immunoSEQ multiplex PCR; TCRdb stores in-frame clones only, minus some. The sample contains approximately 160,000 clones, around 74% of which appear only once. Sequenced sample: PBMCs. The receptors originated from a man between 18 and 35 years old in good health and CMV-seronegative.

The chain links TRBV6-6 to TRBJ2-7; possibly TRBD1 for D (6 bases). V lost 5 bases, J lost 2 bases, and 19 bases lay in between. The CDR3 extends over 16 amino acids. Germline CDR1 and CDR2: MNHNY and SVGAGI (reference sequence). CDR3 nucleotide sequence: TGTGCCAGCAGTCCCAACTCTCAAACAGGGACCTACGAGCAGTACTTC. The encoded protein is CASSPNSQTGTYEQYF.

This chain links TRBV4-1 with TRBJ2-2; 9 nucleotides match TRBD1. This CDR3 region has 14 residues. Germline V gene data show CDR1 as MGHRA and CDR2 as YSYEKL. Trimming cost V 3 bases and J 6 bases; bases outside gene matches: 2. CDR3 residues: CASSQGTGPGELFF. Written as DNA, the CDR3 is TGCGCCAGCAGCCAGGGGACAGGGCCCGGGGAGCTGTTTTTT.

The chain couples TRBV10-2 to TRBJ2-7; 8 bases are shared with TRBD2. The V segment lost 4 bases and the J segment 6 bases; nucleotides outside the gene matches: 11. The CDR3 is 15 residues long. CDR1 WSHSY and CDR2 SAAADI come from the germline V gene. CDR3 sequence reads: CASSVLREGLGEQYF. The CDR3 DNA reads TGCGCCAGCAGTGTCTTACGGGAGGGCCTGGGCGAGCAGTACTTC.

V usage is TRBV7-2 and J usage is TRBJ2-2; TRBD1 matches 11 bases. The junction had 8 bases not matched to a gene; V was cut back by 2 bases and J by 0 bases. From germline, CDR1 is SGHTA and CDR2 FQGNSA. There are 19 residues in the CDR3. CDR3 nucleotide sequence: TGTGCCAGCAGCTTACCTGTCGAGGACAGGGGGCCGAACACCGGGGAGCTGTTTTTT. Its translation: CASSLPVEDRGPNTGELFF.

This clone was counted a few times. V gene TRBV6-5 combines with J gene TRBJ1-5; D possibly corresponds to TRBD1 (5 bases). This CDR3 spans 14 amino acids. Germline CDR1 reads MNHEY; CDR2 reads SVGAGI. The V gene lost 4 bases and the J gene lost 3 bases, with 10 bases spanning the gap. Here the CDR3 DNA reads TGTGCCAGCAGTTGGTCGACAGTCAATCAGCCCCAGCATTTT. Encoded protein: CASSWSTVNQPQHF.

V is TRBV27 and J is TRBJ2-5; 10 bases line up with TRBD1. Germline V CDR1 and CDR2: MNHEY, SMNVEV (reference sequence). The CDR3 runs to 14 residues. The ends lost 4 bases at V and 11 bases at J; junction bases unmatched: 10. The CDR3 DNA follows: TGTGCCAGCAGTTCCGGGAGGACAGGGGGTGGGCAGTACTTC. It is translated as CASSSGRTGGGQYF.

This chain connects TRBV19 to TRBJ2-7; 7 nucleotides match TRBD1. The CDR3 covers 13 residues. Germline V lookup: CDR1 LNHDA, CDR2 SQIVND (reference sequence). Losses at the gene ends were 3 bases for V and 3 bases for J; bases not matched to a gene: 2. The CDR3: CASSMAGGYEQYF. DNA for the CDR3: TGTGCCAGTAGTATGGCAGGGGGCTACGAGCAGTACTTC.

The J gene is TRBJ2-5, the V gene TRBV19, with 8 bases lining up with TRBD2. Germline CDR1 LNHDA, CDR2 SQIVND (reference sequence). With 4 bases clipped from V and 5 bases from J, the junction kept 6 bases outside the gene matches. This CDR3 is built from 14 residues. The CDR3 bases are TGTGCCAGTAGTACGGGGGGGGCTGGGGAGACCCAGTACTTC. Its protein product is CASSTGGAGETQYF. Full variable domain (missing parts from reference TRBV19 and TRBJ2-5): DGGITQSPKYLFRKEGQNVTLSCEQNLNHDAMYWYRQDPGQGLRLIYYSQIVNDFQKGDIAEGYSVSREKKESFPLTVTSAQKNPTAFYLCASSTGGAGETQYFGPGTRLLVL.

The chain joins TRBV2 to TRBJ2-1; D remains ambiguous. Per the germline V gene, CDR1 is SNHLY and CDR2 is FYNNEI. Trimming took off 6 bases at V and 0 bases at J, with 6 bases between the two ends. The CDR3 is 13 residues long. The CDR3 sequence is CASRQTSYNEQFF. CDR3 bases: TGTGCCAGCAGACAGACCTCCTACAATGAGCAGTTCTTC.

The table lists this clone with a count of one. The V call is TRBV5-1, the J call TRBJ1-2; a weak D match, TRBD1 (5 bases). V lost 0 bases to trimming and J lost 4 bases, with 16 bases between them. The V gene's germline CDR1 is SGHRS and CDR2 YFSETQ. The CDR3 extends over 16 amino acids. CDR3: CASSLEGGTGTYGYTF. CDR3 nucleotide sequence: TGCGCCAGCAGCTTGGAGGGAGGGACGGGGACCTATGGCTACACCTTC. Using reference TRBV5-1 and TRBJ1-2 for the parts outside the CDR3, the full variable domain is KAGVTQTPRYLIKTRGQQVTLSCSPISGHRSVSWYQQTPGQGLQFLFEYFSETQRNKGNFPGRFSGRQFSNSRSEMNVSTLELGDSALYLCASSLEGGTGTYGYTFGSGTRLTVV.

V usage is TRBV9 and J usage is TRBJ2-5; 8 nucleotides align to TRBD2. The J call may be mistaken, given a closer DNA end match to TRBJ2-7. The CDR3 spans 15 residues. Germline CDR1 is SGDLS and CDR2 is YYNGEE. CDR3 sequence: CASSPGRGIPYEQYF. The CDR3 DNA follows: TGTGCCAGCAGCCCCGGGAGGGGGATTCCCTACGAGCAGTACTTC.

This sequence joins TRBV6-5 and TRBJ1-5; D not resolved. The V gene's germline CDR1 is MNHEY and CDR2 SVGAGI. This CDR3 comprises 15 residues. Trimming removed 5 bases from V and 0 bases from J, with 11 bases in between. Here the CDR3 reads CASSKLGDSNQPQHF. DNA of the CDR3: TGTGCCAGCAGTAAGCTCGGGGATAGCAATCAGCCCCAGCATTTT.

The CDR3 bases are TGCGCCAGCAGCTTAGGAGGCGGGAGGCGGGAGACCCAGTACTTC. This gives the protein CASSLGGGRRETQYF. V is TRBV5-1 and J is TRBJ2-5, with 8 nucleotides matching TRBD2. The CDR3 consists of 15 residues. Per the germline V gene, CDR1 is SGHRS and CDR2 is YFSETQ. V trimming: 2 bases; J trimming: 5 bases; junction bases outside the gene matches: 8.

The chain couples TRBV10-1 to TRBJ2-1, with 13 bases that match TRBD2. CDR1 and CDR2 (germline): WNHNN, SYGVQD (reference sequence). V shed 1 base, J shed 9 bases, and the junction held 3 bases outside the gene matches. The CDR3 is 15 amino acids. In DNA, the CDR3 is TGCGCCAGCAGTGAGTACGGGACTAGCGGGACTGAGCAGTTCTTC. It specifies CASSEYGTSGTEQFF.

The chain joins TRBV16 to TRBJ1-4; 9 bases line up with TRBD1. After removal of 3 bases from V and 4 bases from J, the junction contained 12 bases not matched to a gene. Germline assignment: CDR1 KGHSY and CDR2 FQNENV. The CDR3 covers 18 residues. For the CDR3, the DNA is TGTGCCAGCAGCCATTCGGGACAGGGACAAAAACTTAATGAAAAACTGTTTTTT. Residues: CASSHSGQGQKLNEKLFF.

The genes are TRBV19 and TRBJ2-7; no firm D call. The CDR3 consists of 14 residues. Germline values: CDR1 LNHDA, CDR2 SQIVND (reference sequence). Trimming took 11 bases from V and 1 from J, leaving 18 bases between them. This chain's CDR3 is CASSSGLFSYEQYF. DNA of the CDR3: TGTGCCTCCAGTTCAGGTCTCTTTTCCTACGAGCAGTACTTC.

On this clone itself: Other DNA sequences from this sample encode an identical CDR3 as well. The chain is built from TRBV4-3 and TRBJ2-1, with TRBD1 as a possible D gene (5 bases). Germline lookup yields CDR1 LGHNA and CDR2 YSLEER. V lost 0 bases and J 0 bases, leaving 9 bases between the germline ends. This CDR3 spans 16 amino acids. The CDR3 coding sequence is TGCGCCAGCAGCCAAGACCCGCAGGGCTCCTACAATGAGCAGTTCTTC. As protein: CASSQDPQGSYNEQFF.

This clone has more than one count but fewer than ten. The chain uses TRBV4-1 and TRBJ2-2; 7 nucleotides agree with TRBD2. Looked up from germline, CDR1 is MGHRA and CDR2 is YSYEKL. J lost 4 bases, V lost 3 bases, and 8 bases had no gene match. The CDR3 totals 16 residues. The CDR3 DNA is TGCGCCAGCAGCCAGCTAACCGGGAGGCGCACCGGGGAGCTGTTTTTT. This encodes CASSQLTGRRTGELFF.

The chain recombines TRBV30 with TRBJ2-3, with 7 bases that match TRBD2. J was trimmed by 4 bases and V by 8 bases; bases with no gene match: 12. This CDR3 is built from 14 residues. Germline CDR1 GTSNPN, CDR2 SVGIG (reference sequence). CDR3 sequence (DNA): TGTGCCAGGACCACTAGCGCCTCCCCAGATACGCAGTATTTT. It encodes CARTTSASPDTQYF.

This chain joins TRBV7-9 and TRBJ2-7, with TRBD1 matching 9 bases. The CDR3 spans 18 residues. Unmatched junction bases numbered 11, after V lost 2 bases and J lost 0 bases. Germline lookup yields CDR1 SEHNR and CDR2 FQNEAQ (reference sequence). The CDR3 DNA sequence: TGTGCCAGCAGCTTACCGTCCGGGGGGACAGGGAGCTCCTACGAGCAGTACTTC. It is translated as CASSLPSGGTGSSYEQYF.

The chain joins TRBV10-2 to TRBJ2-3, with 8 bases aligning to TRBD2. Germline values: CDR1 WSHSY, CDR2 SAAADI. V shed 4 bases, J shed 4 bases, and the junction held 13 bases outside the gene matches. CDR3 size: 17 residues. In DNA, the CDR3 is TGCGCCAGCAGTGGGTTAGGGGACGGGAGGGCCTCAGATACGCAGTATTTT. Amino acid sequence: CASSGLGDGRASDTQYF.

This clone appeared a few times. V and J are TRBV4-3 and TRBJ2-2; 12 nucleotides match TRBD2. This CDR3 contains 18 residues. Germline CDR1 LGHNA, CDR2 YSLEER. The J segment lost 4 bases and the V segment lost 0 bases, leaving 6 bases of the junction unmatched. The CDR3 region is CASSQDLAGGPVTGELFF. CDR3 DNA: TGCGCCAGCAGCCAAGATCTAGCGGGAGGGCCAGTCACCGGGGAGCTGTTTTTT.

The chain couples TRBV9 to TRBJ2-2, with 7 bases matching TRBD2. Germline V gives CDR1 SGDLS, CDR2 YYNGEE. The CDR3 runs to 16 residues. V trimming: 4 bases; J trimming: 4 bases; junction bases outside the gene matches: 10. The CDR3 nucleotides read TGTGCCAGCAGCAGTCTAGCGGTCCCCGGCACCGGGGAGCTGTTTTTT. Amino acid sequence: CASSSLAVPGTGELFF.

This clone occurred a few times. The V gene is TRBV6-4, the J gene TRBJ2-3; D is unresolved. CDR1 and CDR2 (germline): MRHNA, SNTAGT. Trimming cost V 6 bases and J 5 bases, with 15 bases left between them. This CDR3 is built from 14 residues. CDR3 residues: CASSELSGQDTQYF. CDR3 in DNA: TGTGCCAGCAGCGAACTCTCGGGTCAAGATACGCAGTATTTT.

This clone turned up a few times. This chain joins TRBV7-9 and TRBJ2-7; 8 bases are a match to TRBD2. CDR1 is SEHNR, CDR2 FQNEAQ, per germline (reference sequence). The ends lost 5 bases at V and 2 bases at J; junction bases unmatched: 8. The CDR3 has 15 amino acids. This CDR3 is CASSPKAGVPYEQYF. Written as DNA, the CDR3 is TGTGCCAGCAGCCCGAAAGCGGGAGTCCCCTACGAGCAGTACTTC.

In its sample, this clone was seen a few times. Mismatch with germline at one junction end may stem from a read error. This chain links TRBV7-9 with TRBJ1-1; D unresolved. Germline V gives CDR1 SEHNR, CDR2 FQNEAQ (reference sequence). The CDR3 loop spans 13 amino acids. The CDR3 reads CSSSLKRETEAFF. For the CDR3, the DNA is TGTTCCAGCAGCTTAAAGCGGGAGACTGAAGCTTTCTTT.